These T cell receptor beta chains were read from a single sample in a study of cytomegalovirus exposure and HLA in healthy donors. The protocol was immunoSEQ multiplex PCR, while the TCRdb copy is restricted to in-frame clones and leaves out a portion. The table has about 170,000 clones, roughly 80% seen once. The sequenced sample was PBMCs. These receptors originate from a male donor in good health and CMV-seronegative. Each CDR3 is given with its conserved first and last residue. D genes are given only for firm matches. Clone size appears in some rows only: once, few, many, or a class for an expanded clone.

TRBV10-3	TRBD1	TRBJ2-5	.	TGTGCCATCAGTACCGTAGACAGGGGGAAAGAGACCCAGTACTTC	CAISTVDRGKETQYF
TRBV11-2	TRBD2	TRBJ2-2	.	TGTGCCAGCAGCCGCCGGGACTACAACACCGGGGAGCTGTTTTTT	CASSRRDYNTGELFF
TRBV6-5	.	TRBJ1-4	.	TGTGCCAGCAGGCCTCAGGGTTCCAATGAAAAACTGTTTTTT	CASRPQGSNEKLFF
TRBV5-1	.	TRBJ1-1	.	TGCGCCAGCAGCCGGACAGCGAGTTTCCAAATGAACACTGAAGCTTTCTTT	CASSRTASFQMNTEAFF
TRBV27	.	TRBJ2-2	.	TGTGCCAGCAGTTTATCCTGGACTGCCGGGGAGCTGTTTTTT	CASSLSWTAGELFF
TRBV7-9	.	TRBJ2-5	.	TGTGCCAGCAGCTTAGCGACAGAAGAGACCCAGTACTTC	CASSLATEETQYF
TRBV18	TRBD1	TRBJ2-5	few	TGTGCCAGCTCACAACAGGGGTTTCAAGAGACCCAGTACTTC	CASSQQGFQETQYF
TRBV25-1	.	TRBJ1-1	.	TGTGCCAGCAGTGACCCCCGGTCAGGTGCAACTGAAGCTTTCTTT	CASSDPRSGATEAFF
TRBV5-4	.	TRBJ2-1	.	TGTGCCAGCAGCTTGAGCGCGGGGACCTACAATGAGCAGTTCTTC	CASSLSAGTYNEQFF
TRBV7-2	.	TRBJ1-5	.	TGTGCCAGCAGCTTGGCGGACAATCAGCCCCAGCATTTT	CASSLADNQPQHF
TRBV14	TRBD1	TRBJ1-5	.	TGTGCCAGCAGCCAAGGGGACAGTGACAATCAGCCCCAGCATTTT	CASSQGDSDNQPQHF
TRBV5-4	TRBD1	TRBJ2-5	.	TGTGCCAGCAGCTACAGGGGACAGGGACAAGAGACCCAGTACTTC	CASSYRGQGQETQYF
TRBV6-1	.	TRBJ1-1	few	TGTGCCAGCAGCGAACCTTACCTTAGGGGTTTT	CASSEPYLRGF
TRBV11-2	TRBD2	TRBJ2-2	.	TGTGCCAGCAGCTTCTACGGGCTAGCGGGGAACACCGGGGAGCTGTTTTTT	CASSFYGLAGNTGELFF
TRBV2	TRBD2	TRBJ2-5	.	TGTGCCAGCAAGGAGTCGGGGGGGTGGTGGGCCCAGTACTTC	CASKESGGWWAQYF
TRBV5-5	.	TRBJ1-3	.	TGTGCCAGCAGCTTGGGTCATGGGGGGGGAATCGTCTCTGGAAACACCATATATTTT	CASSLGHGGGIVSGNTIYF
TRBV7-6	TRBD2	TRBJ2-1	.	TGTGCCAGCAGCCCTAGAACGGGGGGGCTCAATGAGCAGTTCTTC	CASSPRTGGLNEQFF
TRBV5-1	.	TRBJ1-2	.	TGCGCCAGCAGGGACTTCTCATCCTTTGTCAACTATGGCTACACCTTC	CASRDFSSFVNYGYTF
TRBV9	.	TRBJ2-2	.	TGTGCCAGCAGCGTAGGTGGGGGCCAGAACACCGGGGAGCTGTTTTTT	CASSVGGGQNTGELFF
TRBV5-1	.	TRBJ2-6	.	TGCGCCAGCAGCCTCTCTGGGGCCAACGTCCTGACTTTC	CASSLSGANVLTF
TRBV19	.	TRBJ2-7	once	TGTGCCAGTAGTATTTCGGACAGCGGCGAGCAGTACTTC	CASSISDSGEQYF
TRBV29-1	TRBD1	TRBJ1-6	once	TGCAGCGTTACCGGACAGGGAGGGCCCAATTCACCCCTCCACTTT	CSVTGQGGPNSPLHF